These T cell receptor beta chains were read from a single sample in a study of Graves' ophthalmopathy and Graves' hyperthyroidism. One entry per CDR3 protein, called by TCRdb with MiXCR from the multiplex PCR reads. The sample lists a few hundred thousand distinct CDR3 sequences, under 45% seen once, with about 4.2% in the top ten. Material for sequencing was peripheral blood or thyroid tissue (not recorded which). The source is an adult man with Graves' hyperthyroidism. The conserved cysteine and the conserved F or W are not part of the CDR3 here. A D gene is named only where the DNA matches it firmly. Size is omitted from some rows. Given values are once, few, many or a class for expanded clones.

V: TRBV6-5
J: TRBJ2-5
D: NA
size: NA
CDR3: ASSYRRGRETQY

V: TRBV7-8
J: TRBJ1-1
D: NA
size: many
CDR3: ASSLAMRGRTEAF

V: TRBV10-3
J: TRBJ1-1
D: NA
size: many
CDR3: AISDARGTTEAF

V: TRBV27
J: TRBJ1-2
D: NA
size: many
CDR3: ASSQDGGRGGYT

V: TRBV19
J: TRBJ2-2
D: NA
size: many
CDR3: ASSIQGTANTGELF

V: TRBV4-2
J: TRBJ2-5
D: TRBD2
size: many
CDR3: ASTRTSGGSETQY

V: TRBV3-1
J: TRBJ1-1
D: NA
size: NA
CDR3: ASSQKQGYTEAF

V: TRBV11-3
J: TRBJ1-4
D: NA
size: few
CDR3: ASSPEGRSNEKLF

V: TRBV6-5
J: TRBJ1-4
D: NA
size: few
CDR3: ASSYAGTNEKLF

V: TRBV7-9
J: TRBJ2-3
D: NA
size: NA
CDR3: AASSASTDTQY

V: TRBV29-1
J: TRBJ1-2
D: NA
size: many
CDR3: SVVTGHNYGYT

V: TRBV6-1
J: TRBJ2-7
D: TRBD1
size: many
CDR3: ASSSTDRTNYEQY

V: TRBV7-9
J: TRBJ1-4
D: NA
size: NA
CDR3: ASSPRGGGNEKLF

V: TRBV7-8
J: TRBJ2-7
D: TRBD2
size: many
CDR3: ASSLAGSSGRYEQY

V: TRBV29-1
J: NA
D: NA
size: few
CDR3: SVEREIYNEQF

V: TRBV5-5
J: TRBJ2-5
D: TRBD1
size: many
CDR3: ASSLEDRGGQETQY

V: TRBV20-1
J: TRBJ1-5
D: NA
size: few
CDR3: SASISNQPQH

V: TRBV15
J: TRBJ2-5
D: TRBD2
size: NA
CDR3: ATSSAPSGGRRTQY

V: TRBV15
J: TRBJ2-5
D: TRBD1
size: NA
CDR3: ATSRDRGLGETQY

V: TRBV7-7
J: TRBJ2-5
D: TRBD2
size: many
CDR3: ASSPGLAGSETQY

V: TRBV7-3
J: TRBJ1-1
D: NA
size: many
CDR3: ASSTRGPPAVAF

V: TRBV7-2
J: TRBJ2-7
D: TRBD2
size: NA
CDR3: ASSRGPGGDYEQY

V: TRBV29-1
J: TRBJ1-1
D: NA
size: many
CDR3: SVATGEGAF

V: TRBV7-9
J: TRBJ2-3
D: NA
size: NA
CDR3: ASSLIANTDTQY

V: TRBV2
J: TRBJ1-1
D: NA
size: NA
CDR3: ASRDDGEAF

V: TRBV30
J: TRBJ1-2
D: TRBD1
size: NA
CDR3: AWSPRTGDGYT

V: TRBV5-1
J: TRBJ1-2
D: NA
size: many
CDR3: ASRLDNYGYT

V: TRBV6-5
J: TRBJ2-6
D: TRBD1
size: few
CDR3: ASSQNPGTGDSGANVLT

V: TRBV7-2
J: TRBJ1-2
D: NA
size: once
CDR3: ASSPSPTGYFDNYGYT

V: TRBV19
J: TRBJ2-2
D: NA
size: NA
CDR3: ASSYGSGSTTGELF

V: TRBV7-3
J: TRBJ2-2
D: TRBD1
size: NA
CDR3: ASSPFTRGLLGTGELF

V: TRBV5-4
J: TRBJ1-6
D: TRBD1
size: few
CDR3: ASSSIRGLGNSPLH